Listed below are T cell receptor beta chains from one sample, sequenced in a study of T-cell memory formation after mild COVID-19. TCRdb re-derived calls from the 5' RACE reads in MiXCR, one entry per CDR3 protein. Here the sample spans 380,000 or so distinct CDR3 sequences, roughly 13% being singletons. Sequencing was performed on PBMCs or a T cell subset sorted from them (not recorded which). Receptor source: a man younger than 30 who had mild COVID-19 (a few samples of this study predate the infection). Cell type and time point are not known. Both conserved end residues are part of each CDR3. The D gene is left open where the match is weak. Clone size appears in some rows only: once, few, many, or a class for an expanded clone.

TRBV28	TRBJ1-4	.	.	TGTGCCAGCAGTTTCGGTCTAGTTGCAACTAATGAAAAACTGTTTTTT	CASSFGLVATNEKLFF
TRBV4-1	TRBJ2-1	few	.	TGCGCCAGCAGCCAAGATAAAGGGTTACGATTCTTC	CASSQDKGLRFF
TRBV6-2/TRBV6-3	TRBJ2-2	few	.	TGTGCCAGCAGTTACTCCCGGGGGAGAGTTGGCGGGGAGCTGTTTTTT	CASSYSRGRVGGELFF
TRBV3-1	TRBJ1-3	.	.	TGTGCCAGCAGCGACTCCGGGGTTGACGACACCATATATTTT	CASSDSGVDDTIYF
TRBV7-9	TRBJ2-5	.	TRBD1	TGTGCCAGCAGCTTCACAGGGGCGGAAGAGACCCAGTACTTC	CASSFTGAEETQYF
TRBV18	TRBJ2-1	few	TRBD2	TGTGCCAGCTCACCACCGCAGCGGGGGGGCCAGGGTGAGCAGTTCTTC	CASSPPQRGGQGEQFF
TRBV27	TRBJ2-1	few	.	TGTGCCAGCAGCCTATTCAGGGGTGAGCAGTTCTTC	CASSLFRGEQFF
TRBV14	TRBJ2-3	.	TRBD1	TGTGCCAGCAGTCTGGACAGGGGGCGTCGTCCAACCCAGGGGCTCAGCACAGATACGCAGTATTTT	CASSLDRGRRPTQGLSTDTQYF
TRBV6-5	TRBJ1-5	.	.	TGTGCCAGCAGTGGGGGTCTTGGATTGCCCCAGCATTTT	CASSGGLGLPQHF
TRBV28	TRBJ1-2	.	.	TGTGCCAGCAGCGCCAAATATGGCTACACCTTC	CASSAKYGYTF
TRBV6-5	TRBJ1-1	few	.	TGTGCCAGCAGTTACGGACAAATGAACACTGAAGCTTTCTTT	CASSYGQMNTEAFF
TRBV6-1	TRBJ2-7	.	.	TGTGCCAGCAGTGAAACCGCGCACCTGGGGGAGCAGTACTTC	CASSETAHLGEQYF
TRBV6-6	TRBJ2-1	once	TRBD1	TGTGCCAGCAGCTCGGGCTGGACAGGGTCCTACAATGAGCAGTTCTTC	CASSSGWTGSYNEQFF
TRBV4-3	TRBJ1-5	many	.	TGCGCCAGCAGCCAAGGTGAAAATCAGCCCCAGCATTTT	CASSQGENQPQHF
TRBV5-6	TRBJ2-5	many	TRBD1	TGTGCCAGCAGCACGACAGGGCTGGGGGAGACCCAGTACTTC	CASSTTGLGETQYF
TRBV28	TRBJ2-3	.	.	TGTGCCAGCAGACTAGGATACAGGGAAACAGATACGCAGTATTTT	CASRLGYRETDTQYF
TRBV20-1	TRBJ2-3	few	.	TGCAGTGCTAGGGCTGGGTTCTATGGCACAGATACGCAGTATTTT	CSARAGFYGTDTQYF
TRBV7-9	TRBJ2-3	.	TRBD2	TGTGCCAGCAGCTTAGCGCCGAGCGGGGGGGCCGGAGATACGCAGTATTTT	CASSLAPSGGAGDTQYF
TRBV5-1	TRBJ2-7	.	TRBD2	TGCGCCAGCAGCCCCCGACTAGCGGACGCCTTCAGCGGCCAGTACTTC	CASSPRLADAFSGQYF
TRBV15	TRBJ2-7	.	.	TGTGCCACCAGCACCAGGGACGGTCCATACGAGCAGTACTTC	CATSTRDGPYEQYF
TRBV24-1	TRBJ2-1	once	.	TGTGCCACCAGTGATAGGGAGAGCTCCTACAATGAGCAGTTCTTC	CATSDRESSYNEQFF
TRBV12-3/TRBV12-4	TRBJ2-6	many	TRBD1	TGTGCCAGCAGGGGACAGGGGGCTGGGGCCAACGTCCTGACTTTC	CASRGQGAGANVLTF
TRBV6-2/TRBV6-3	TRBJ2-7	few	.	TGTGCCAGCAGGGGTTACGAGTTACCCTACGAGCAGTACTTC	CASRGYELPYEQYF
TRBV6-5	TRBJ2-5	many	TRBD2	TGTGCCAGCAGTTACCTCGGTAGCGGGGTGGAGACCCAGTACTTC	CASSYLGSGVETQYF
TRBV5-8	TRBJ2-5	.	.	TGTGCCAGCAGCCCCCTTCCATCCGAAGAGACCCAGTACTTC	CASSPLPSEETQYF
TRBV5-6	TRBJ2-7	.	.	TGTGCCAGCAGGGAACAGGGTGCGACCTACGAGCAGTACTTC	CASREQGATYEQYF
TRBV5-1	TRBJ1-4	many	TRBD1	TGCGCCAGCGGACCGACAGGGGTTAATGAAAAACTGTTTTTT	CASGPTGVNEKLFF
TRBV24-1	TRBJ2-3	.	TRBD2	TGTGCCACCAGTGATTTGAAGGGCGGGGGGGCTATAGATACGCAGTATTTT	CATSDLKGGGAIDTQYF
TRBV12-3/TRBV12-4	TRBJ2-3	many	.	TGTGCCAGCAGTCCCGGGGATCTCGGAGATACGCAGTATTTT	CASSPGDLGDTQYF
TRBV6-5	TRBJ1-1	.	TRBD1	TGTGCCAGCAGTTCGCCGACAGGGTCCATGAACACTGAAGCTTTCTTT	CASSSPTGSMNTEAFF
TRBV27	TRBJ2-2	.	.	TGTGCCAGCAGTTTATTTGGTCGGGGGACCGGGGAGCTGTTTTTT	CASSLFGRGTGELFF
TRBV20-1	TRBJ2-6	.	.	TGCAGTGCCCCCCTGGGGAGGTCTCCAAGGGGGGCCAACGTCCTGACTTTC	CSAPLGRSPRGANVLTF
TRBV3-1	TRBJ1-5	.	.	TGTGCCAGCAGCTGGTCCGAGCGACGGCCCCAGCATTTT	CASSWSERRPQHF
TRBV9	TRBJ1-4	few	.	TGTGCCAGCAGCGTGGAGAGGGGCGCGGCTAATGAAAAACTGTTTTTT	CASSVERGAANEKLFF
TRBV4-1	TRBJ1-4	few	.	TGCGCCAGCAGCCGGGAGCGAAAACTGTTTTTT	CASSRERKLFF
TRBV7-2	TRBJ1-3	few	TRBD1	TGTGCCAGCAGCTCGGACAGGGGGCTGAACACCATATATTTT	CASSSDRGLNTIYF
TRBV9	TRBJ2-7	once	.	TGTGCCAGCAGCTCAGCCGGGACCTACTCCTACGAGCAGTACTTC	CASSSAGTYSYEQYF
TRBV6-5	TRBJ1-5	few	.	TGTGCCAGCAGTTACGGCAGGGAACAGCCCCAGCATTTT	CASSYGREQPQHF
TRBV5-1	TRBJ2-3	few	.	TGCGCCAGCACCTCGCGGCTCCGACGCACAGATACGCAGTATTTT	CASTSRLRRTDTQYF
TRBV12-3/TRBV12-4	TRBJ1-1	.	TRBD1	TGTGCCAGCAGTACGGGACAGGGTGGAACCACTGAAGCTTTCTTT	CASSTGQGGTTEAFF
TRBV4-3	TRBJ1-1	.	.	TGCGCCAGCAGCCGAGACAGCCTAAACACTGAAGCTTTCTTT	CASSRDSLNTEAFF
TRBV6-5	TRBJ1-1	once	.	TGTGCCAGCAGGAGGGCGTACACTGAAGCTTTCTTT	CASRRAYTEAFF
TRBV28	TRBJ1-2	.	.	TGTGCCAGTAATACAGGCTATGGCTACACCTTC	CASNTGYGYTF
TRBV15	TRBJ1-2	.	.	TGTGCCACCAGCAGAGATCGGGGCAGACCCACCTTC	CATSRDRGRPTF
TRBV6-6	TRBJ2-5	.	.	TGTGCCAGCAGAATCTTCTCAGGGTCTAAAATGGAGACCCAGTACTTC	CASRIFSGSKMETQYF
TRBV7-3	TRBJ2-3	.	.	TGTGCCAGCAGCTTAAGGCCCTCCCGAACGGACCGCACAGTTGATGCGCAGTATTTT	CASSLRPSRTDRTVDAQYF